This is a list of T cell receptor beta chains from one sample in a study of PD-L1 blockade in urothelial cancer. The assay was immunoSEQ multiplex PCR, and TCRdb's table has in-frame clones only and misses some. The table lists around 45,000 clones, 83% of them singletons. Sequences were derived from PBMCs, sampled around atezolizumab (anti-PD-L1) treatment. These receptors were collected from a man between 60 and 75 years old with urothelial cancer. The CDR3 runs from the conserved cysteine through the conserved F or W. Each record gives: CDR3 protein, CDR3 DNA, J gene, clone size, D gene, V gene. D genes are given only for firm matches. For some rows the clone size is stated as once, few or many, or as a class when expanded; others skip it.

CDR3: CASRWGLAGTTSTDTQYF
DNA: TGTGCCAGCAGGTGGGGACTAGCGGGGACTACTAGCACAGATACGCAGTATTTT
J: TRBJ2-3
size: -
D: TRBD2
V: TRBV2

CDR3: CASSETTGFGEQYF
DNA: TGTGCCAGCAGTGAAACGACAGGTTTCGGCGAGCAGTACTTC
J: TRBJ2-7
size: -
D: -
V: TRBV2

CDR3: CASSGRLAMAEQYF
DNA: TGCGCCAGCAGCGGAAGACTAGCGATGGCCGAGCAGTACTTC
J: TRBJ2-7
size: -
D: TRBD2
V: TRBV5-1

CDR3: CASSWGQDNEQFF
DNA: TGTGCCAGCAGTTGGGGACAGGACAATGAGCAGTTCTTC
J: TRBJ2-1
size: -
D: TRBD1
V: TRBV6-1

CDR3: CASSLGTEQPQHF
DNA: TGTGCCAGCAGCTTAGGCACAGAGCAGCCCCAGCATTTT
J: TRBJ1-5
size: -
D: -
V: TRBV7-2

CDR3: CASSLGSGAGDTQYF
DNA: TGTGCCAGCAGCTTGGGCAGCGGGGCGGGAGATACGCAGTATTTT
J: TRBJ2-3
size: -
D: TRBD2
V: TRBV5-4

CDR3: CASSLLVNTEAFF
DNA: TGTGCCAGCAGCTTACTTGTGAACACTGAAGCTTTCTTT
J: TRBJ1-1
size: -
D: -
V: TRBV11-3

CDR3: CASALRSSGQPQHF
DNA: TGTGCCAGCGCCCTAAGGAGCTCGGGTCAGCCCCAGCATTTT
J: TRBJ1-5
size: -
D: -
V: TRBV5-5

CDR3: CASSQDRPGGNYGYTF
DNA: TGCGCCAGCAGCCAAGATCGTCCAGGGGGTAACTATGGCTACACCTTC
J: TRBJ1-2
size: -
D: TRBD1
V: TRBV4-1

CDR3: CASSPWGQGPYEQYF
DNA: TGTGCCAGCTCCCCCTGGGGACAGGGACCCTACGAGCAGTACTTC
J: TRBJ2-7
size: few
D: TRBD1
V: TRBV27

CDR3: CASSPGLAGGDTDTQYF
DNA: TGTGCCAGCAGCCCGGGACTAGCGGGGGGTGACACAGATACGCAGTATTTT
J: TRBJ2-3
size: -
D: TRBD2
V: TRBV5-8

CDR3: CAWSRDRPYGYTF
DNA: TGTGCCTGGAGTCGGGACAGACCCTATGGCTACACCTTC
J: TRBJ1-2
size: -
D: TRBD1
V: TRBV30

CDR3: CAWGTPLDRAGTEAFF
DNA: TGTGCCTGGGGTACTCCCCTCGACAGGGCGGGCACTGAAGCTTTCTTT
J: TRBJ1-1
size: -
D: TRBD1
V: TRBV30

CDR3: CASSSRGTGGAATNEKLFF
DNA: TGTGCCAGCAGCTCGAGAGGGACAGGGGGGGCTGCAACTAATGAAAAACTGTTTTTT
J: TRBJ1-4
size: -
D: TRBD1
V: TRBV5-6